This T cell receptor (beta chain) was recovered during a study of shared clonotypes between healthy human individuals. Germline V gene data show CDR1 as SGHDN and CDR2 as FVKESK. V gave up 4 bases and J gave up 6 bases, with 11 bases separating them. CDR3 length: 13 amino acids. The table came from immunoSEQ multiplex PCR; TCRdb's copy has only in-frame clones and leaves some out. In the table there are 400,000 or so clones, around 96% of which are singletons. The origin of this receptor is a man in his thirties or forties in good health. The chain uses TRBV14 and TRBJ2-3; D is unclear. Material for sequencing was memory CD8+ T cells sorted from blood. The subset denotes: CD45RO+ cells pooled with CCR7-negative TemRA cells. The CDR3: CASSRDLYDTQYF. CDR3 nucleotides: TGTGCCAGCAGCCGAGACCTTTACGATACGCAGTATTTT.